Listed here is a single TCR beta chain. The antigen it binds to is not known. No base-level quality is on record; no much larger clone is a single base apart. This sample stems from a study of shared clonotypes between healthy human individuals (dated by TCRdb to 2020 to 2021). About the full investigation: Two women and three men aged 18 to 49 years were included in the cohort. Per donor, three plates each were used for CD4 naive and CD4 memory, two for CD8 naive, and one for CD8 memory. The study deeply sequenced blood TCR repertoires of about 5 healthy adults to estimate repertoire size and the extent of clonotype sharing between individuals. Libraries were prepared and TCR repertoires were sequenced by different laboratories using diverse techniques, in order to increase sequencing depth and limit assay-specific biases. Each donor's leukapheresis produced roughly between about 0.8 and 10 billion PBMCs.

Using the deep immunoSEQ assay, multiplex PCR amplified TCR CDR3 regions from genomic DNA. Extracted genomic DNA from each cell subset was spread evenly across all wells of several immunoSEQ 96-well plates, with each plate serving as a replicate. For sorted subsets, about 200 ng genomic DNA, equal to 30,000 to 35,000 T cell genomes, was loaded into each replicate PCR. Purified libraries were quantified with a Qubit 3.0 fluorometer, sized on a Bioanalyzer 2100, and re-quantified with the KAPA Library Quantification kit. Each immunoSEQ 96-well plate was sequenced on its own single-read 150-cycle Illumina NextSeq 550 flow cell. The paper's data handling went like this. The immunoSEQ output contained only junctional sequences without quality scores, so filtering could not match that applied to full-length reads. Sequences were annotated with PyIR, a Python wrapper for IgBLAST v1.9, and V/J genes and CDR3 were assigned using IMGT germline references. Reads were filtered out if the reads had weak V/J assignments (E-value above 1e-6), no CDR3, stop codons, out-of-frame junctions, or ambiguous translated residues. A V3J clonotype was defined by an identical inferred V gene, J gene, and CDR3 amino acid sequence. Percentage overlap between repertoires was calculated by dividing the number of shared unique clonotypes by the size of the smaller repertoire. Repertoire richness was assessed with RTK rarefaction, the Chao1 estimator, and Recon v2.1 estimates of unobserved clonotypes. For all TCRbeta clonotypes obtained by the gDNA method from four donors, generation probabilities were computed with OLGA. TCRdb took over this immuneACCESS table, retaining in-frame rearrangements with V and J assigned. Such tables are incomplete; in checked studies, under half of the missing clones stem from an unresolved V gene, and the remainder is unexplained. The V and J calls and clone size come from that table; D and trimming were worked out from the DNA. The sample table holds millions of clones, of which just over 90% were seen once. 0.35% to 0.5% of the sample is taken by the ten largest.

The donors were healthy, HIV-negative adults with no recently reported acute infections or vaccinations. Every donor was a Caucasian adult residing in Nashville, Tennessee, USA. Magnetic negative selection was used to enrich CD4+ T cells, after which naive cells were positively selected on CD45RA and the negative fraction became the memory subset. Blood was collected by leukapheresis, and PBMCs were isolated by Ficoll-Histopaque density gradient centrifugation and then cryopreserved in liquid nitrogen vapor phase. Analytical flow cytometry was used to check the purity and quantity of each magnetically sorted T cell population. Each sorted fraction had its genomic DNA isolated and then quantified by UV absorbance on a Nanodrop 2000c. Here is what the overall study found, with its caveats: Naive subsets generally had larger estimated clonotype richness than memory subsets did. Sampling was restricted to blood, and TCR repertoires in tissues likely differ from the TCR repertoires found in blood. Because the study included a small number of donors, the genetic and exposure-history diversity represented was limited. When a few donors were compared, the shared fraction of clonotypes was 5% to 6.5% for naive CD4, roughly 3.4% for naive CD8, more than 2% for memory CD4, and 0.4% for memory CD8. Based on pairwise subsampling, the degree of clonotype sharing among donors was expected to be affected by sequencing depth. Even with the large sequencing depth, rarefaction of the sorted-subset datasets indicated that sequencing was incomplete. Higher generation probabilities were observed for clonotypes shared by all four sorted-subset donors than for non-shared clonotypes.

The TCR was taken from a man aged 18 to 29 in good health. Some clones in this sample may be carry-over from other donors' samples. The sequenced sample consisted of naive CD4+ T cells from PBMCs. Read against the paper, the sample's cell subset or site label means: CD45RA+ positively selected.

The CDR3 reads CASSLGAGGRHRPQHF. The sequence in DNA is TGTGCCAGCAGCTTGGGGGCAGGTGGACGCCATAGACCCCAGCATTTT. Here the chain combines TRBV5-6 and TRBJ1-5; the D gene lacks a confident call. V and J lose 0 bases and 10 bases, and a span of 20 bases separates them. CDR1 SGHDT and CDR2 YYEEEE were looked up in the germline V gene. Counted from cysteine to phenylalanine, this CDR3 has 16 amino acids. Only the CDR3 part of the read is kept: 48 bases, read in frame from the first base.